The source of this T cell receptor beta chain is a study of control samples from healthy donors and cancer patients. The repertoire was sequenced with immunoSEQ multiplex PCR; TCRdb's copy has only in-frame clones and lacks some. The table records 130,000 to 150,000 clones, more than 85% of them present only once. The CDR3 sequence is 15 residues long. Germline CDR1 reads MDHEN; CDR2 reads SYDVKM. After removal of 6 bases from V and 5 bases from J, the junction contained 10 bases not matched to a gene. The sample comprised blood. The chain combines TRBV28 with TRBJ2-1, with 7 positions matching TRBD1. This TCR derives from a young man in good health. CDR3 in amino acids: CASSTRDRRDNEQFF. In nucleotides, the CDR3 is TGTGCCAGCAGCACCCGGGACAGAAGGGACAATGAGCAGTTCTTC.